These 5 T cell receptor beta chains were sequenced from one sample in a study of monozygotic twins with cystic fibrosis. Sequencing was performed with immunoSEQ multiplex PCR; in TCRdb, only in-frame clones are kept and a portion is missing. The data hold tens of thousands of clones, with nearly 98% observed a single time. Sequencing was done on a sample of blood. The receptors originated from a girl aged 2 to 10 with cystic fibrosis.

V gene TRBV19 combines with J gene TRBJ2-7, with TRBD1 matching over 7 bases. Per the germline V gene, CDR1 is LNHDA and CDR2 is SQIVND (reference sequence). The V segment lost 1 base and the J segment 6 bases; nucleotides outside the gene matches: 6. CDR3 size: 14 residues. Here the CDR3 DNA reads TGTGCCAGTAGTATAGGAGGGGGCGCATCCGAGCAGTACTTC. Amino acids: CASSIGGGASEQYF.

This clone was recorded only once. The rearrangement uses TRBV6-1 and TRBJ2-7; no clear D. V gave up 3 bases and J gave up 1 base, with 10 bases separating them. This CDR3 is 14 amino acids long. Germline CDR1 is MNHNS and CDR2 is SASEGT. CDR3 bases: TGTGCCAGCAGTGATACGGTTTCTTCCTACGAGCAGTACTTC. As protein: CASSDTVSSYEQYF.

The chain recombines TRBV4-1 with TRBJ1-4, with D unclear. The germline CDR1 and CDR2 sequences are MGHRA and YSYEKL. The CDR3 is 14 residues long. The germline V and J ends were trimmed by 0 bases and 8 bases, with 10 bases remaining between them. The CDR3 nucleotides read TGCGCCAGCAGCCAAGAACAGAGGAAGGAAAAACTGTTTTTT. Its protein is CASSQEQRKEKLFF.

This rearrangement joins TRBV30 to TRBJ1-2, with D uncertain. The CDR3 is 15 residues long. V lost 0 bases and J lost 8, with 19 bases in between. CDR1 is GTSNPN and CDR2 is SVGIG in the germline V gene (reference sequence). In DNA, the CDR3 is TGTGCCTGGAGTGTGGGAACAGCCTTACTTGGCGGCTACACCTTC. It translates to CAWSVGTALLGGYTF.

The CDR3 spells CASSPDWVRGHVYGYTF. CDR3 bases: TGCGCCAGCAGCCCGGACTGGGTCAGGGGGCATGTCTATGGCTACACCTTC. This chain uses TRBV5-1 with TRBJ1-2, with 8 bases that match TRBD1. This CDR3 is 17 amino acids long. Trimming at V came to 4 bases and at J to 4 bases, leaving 15 bases not matched to a gene. CDR1 SGHRS and CDR2 YFSETQ come from the germline V gene.